This T cell receptor (beta chain) was identified during a study of regulatory and conventional T cells in RAG deficiency. TCRdb's copy holds only in-frame clones and misses some; the assay was immunoSEQ multiplex PCR. The repertoire holds about 7,100 clones, with around 90% as singletons. Regulatory T cells were sorted from blood as CD4+ CD25-high CD127-low cells. The germline V gene has CDR1 SGHTA and CDR2 FQGNSA. The CDR3 runs to 13 residues. V trimming: 8 bases; J trimming: 5 bases; junction bases outside the gene matches: 5. Study-wide points: In Omenn syndrome, Treg and Tconv repertoires overlapped >90%.

In the case of this clone: No antigen is known for it.

This sample also appeared in a second study, on regulatory T cells. That paper states: Primers: 52 TRBV forward and 13 TRBJ reverse. Skewed V and J usage and few unique V-J pairs marked patient repertoires, most in Tregs.

The chain links TRBV7-2 to TRBJ2-5; 10 bases match TRBD2. What was sequenced was CD127- CD25+ CD4+ Tregs sorted from blood. The clonotype was recovered from a human donor in good health. Written as DNA, the CDR3 is TGTGCCAGCCAGCGGGGGGGCCTGGAGACCCAGTACTTC. Its protein product is CASQRGGLETQYF.